This TCR beta chain stems from a study of cytomegalovirus exposure and HLA in healthy donors. Findings and caveats of the study: The classifier was said to identify cytomegalovirus status with high specificity and sensitivity.

Remarks on this clone: Its antigen is currently unknown.

Only in-frame clones appear in the TCRdb table, and some are missing; sequencing was by immunoSEQ multiplex PCR. The sample carries about 220,000 clones, 80% to 90% recorded once. The clonotype was recovered from a woman under 30 in good health and CMV-seronegative. Sequencing was done on a sample of PBMCs.

CDR3 in amino acids: CASSFRGGWYEQYF. The CDR3 region has the DNA TGTGCCAGCAGTTTTAGGGGGGGATGGTACGAGCAGTACTTC. The chain uses TRBV28 and TRBJ2-7, with a weak D call TRBD2 (7 bases). The ends were cut back, 3 bases at V and 4 bases at J, with 13 bases in the middle. This CDR3 is built from 14 residues. Germline V gene lookup returns CDR1 MDHEN and CDR2 SYDVKM.